This section outlines one T cell receptor (beta chain) sequence together with its context. Its antigen is currently not known. Base qualities are not provided; no much larger clone lies one nucleotide away. Genomic DNA was extracted from sorted cells for sequencing of the TCRbeta CDR3 region. The immunoSEQ Assay was used to sequence the TCRbeta CDR3 regions. TCRdb mirrors the immuneACCESS table, restricted to in-frame sequences. Some clones are absent from its copies; in checked studies, under half trace to an unresolved V gene, and the reason for the others is unknown. The sample table lists 98,000 or so clones, less than 95% of them with a count of one. Around 0.17% of the sample belongs to the ten largest clones. This sample was included in a study of OX40 agonist ivuxolimab in advanced cancers. The study in broad terms: Ivuxolimab, which targeted the costimulatory receptor OX40 (CD134), was an agonistic, fully human IgG2 monoclonal antibody. Of the approximately 50 dose-escalation patients, hepatocellular carcinoma was present in about 20, melanoma in roughly 15, renal cell carcinoma in 9 and head and neck cancer in 9. Peripheral TCRbeta sequencing was intended to test whether TCR sequence diversity was altered and clonal T-cell expansion was caused by ivuxolimab. Intravenous ivuxolimab was administered to patients every 2 weeks at six dose levels: 0.01, 0.1, 0.3, 1.5, 3 and 10 mg/kg. Prior anti-PD-1, anti-PD-L1 or anti-CTLA-4 therapy was permitted, and 35% to 40% of dose-escalation patients had received checkpoint inhibitors. The paper describes the monotherapy dose-escalation part (N ≈ 52 patients) of the phase I trial of ivuxolimab. A male proportion of nearly 85% and a mean age of 60 years, ranging from about 23 to 90, were recorded for the dose-escalation cohort. Partial responses occurred in three dose-escalation patients, of whom one had hepatocellular carcinoma and two had cutaneous melanoma. Points the paper makes about the study in general: At doses of 0.1 to 3.0 mg/kg, clonal expansion of both CD4+ and CD8+ T cells in blood was seen between baseline and week 6. Antigen specificity was not determined for the clonally expanded peripheral T cells. In the 0.1-3.0 mg/kg groups, partial responders were among the patients with the lowest normalized peripheral clonal expansion, particularly in CD8+ T cells. Low levels of normalized T-cell clonal expansion were also seen in some nonresponding patients. After ivuxolimab, more expanded clones were found on average in CD8+ T cells than in CD4+ T cells.

The trial excluded patients who had a history of autoimmune disease or who were on systemic immunosuppression. In every dose cohort, peripheral blood was drawn for TCR sequencing at baseline, cycle 4 day 1, and cycle 7 day 1. Samples were obtained from an open-label, multicenter, first-in-human phase I dose-escalation trial of ivuxolimab. Adults with locally advanced or metastatic melanoma, renal cell, hepatocellular, or head and neck squamous cell carcinoma were enrolled in the trial. Before TCR sequencing, CD4+ T cells and CD8+ T cells from peripheral blood were sorted into separate populations. Including the terminal cysteine and phenylalanine, the CDR3 comprises 15 residues. Only the CDR3 part of the read is kept: 45 bases, read in frame from the first base.

Recombination linked TRBV21-1 to TRBJ1-1. TRBV21-1 corresponds to a pseudogene. This receptor was obtained from an adult with an advanced solid tumor such as melanoma, head and neck, liver or kidney cancer. Sequenced material: CD4+ or CD8+ T cells sorted from blood, taken in a trial of the OX40 agonist ivuxolimab. The CDR3 protein is CASSKVEAANTEAFF. Here is the DNA: TGTGCCAGCAGCAAAGTGGAGGCCGCGAACACTGAAGCTTTCTTT.